This T cell receptor beta chain derives from a study of CD8 T cells in Susac syndrome. About the study: When blood was drawn, patients with Susac syndrome were on intravenous immunoglobulin alone, on corticosteroids, or therapy-naive. Study findings and constraints: As the study acknowledged, the number of individuals who were part of its TCR sequencing and HLA analysis was relatively small.

Reverse transcription used roughly 0.5 to 1 ug RNA and random hexamers. TCR beta CDR3 was amplified by immunoSEQ multiplex PCR. This amplification extended across 54 Vbeta and 13 Jbeta segments. TCRdb re-called the immunoSEQ multiplex PCR reads through MiXCR, storing one row per CDR3 protein. The table lists 65,000 to 95,000 distinct CDR3 sequences, about 94% of them singletons. Concerning this clonotype itself: No antigen is known for it.

The sequenced material came from CD8+ T cells from PBMCs. This TCR came from a human donor with Susac syndrome.

The CDR3 region has the DNA TGTGCCAGCAGCGTAGGCGGTAGCACAGATACGCAGTATTTT. Translating gives CASSVGGSTDTQYF. This chain connects TRBV9 to TRBJ2-3; D ambiguous. The V and J ends lost 0 bases and 0 bases respectively, with 5 bases between them. Germline V gene lookup returns CDR1 SGDLS and CDR2 YYNGEE. The CDR3 has 14 amino acids.